This entry features one T cell receptor beta chain sequence. V lost 0 bases to trimming and J lost 7 bases; unmatched junction nucleotides: 10. The CDR3 contains 18 residues. The germline V gene has CDR1 LGHDT and CDR2 YNNKEL (reference sequence). This sample was taken from a study of blood T cell repertoires in COVID-19. TCRdb's copy holds only in-frame clones and misses some; the assay was immunoSEQ multiplex PCR. The sample yields about 100,000 clones, approximately 83% seen once. The source material was PBMCs or T cells enriched from blood (not recorded which). V gene TRBV3-1 (or the pseudogene TRBV3-2) combines with J gene TRBJ2-2; the match to TRBD2 covers 11 bases. The sequence derives from a woman aged 50 to 60 who had recovered from COVID-19. CDR3 loop: CASSQDLAGGFLIGELFF. Written as DNA, the CDR3 is TGTGCCAGCAGCCAAGACCTAGCGGGAGGATTCCTTATCGGGGAGCTGTTTTTT.